This T cell receptor beta chain stems from a study of T cell changes during pregnancy in multiple sclerosis. V lost 7 bases, J lost 1 base, and 3 bases stayed unmatched. This CDR3 contains 13 residues. From germline, CDR1 is MDHEN and CDR2 SYDVKM. Clones were read by immunoSEQ multiplex PCR, and TCRdb kept only the in-frame ones, dropping some. The sample has 45,000 or so clones, just over 90% seen once. Sequenced: PBMCs (not recorded whether the cells were cultured). The chain links TRBV28 to TRBJ1-1; TRBD1 agrees at 7 bases. This receptor was identified in a female donor with multiple sclerosis, enrolled in a pregnancy study. The CDR3 loop is CASTRTGNTEAFF. The CDR3 nucleotides read TGTGCCAGCACCAGGACAGGGAACACTGAAGCTTTCTTT.